Listed here is a single T cell receptor (beta chain). Patients in Seattle were enrolled during active infection, then followed longitudinally. The method was immunoSEQ multiplex PCR; TCRdb's version includes in-frame clones alone and lacks a portion of them. Found here are around 470,000 clones, 80% to 90% of them singletons; the top ten hold over 0.7%. This sample stems from a study of blood T cell repertoires in COVID-19. Study in general: Samples came from the United States, Italy and Spain, spanning acute and convalescent COVID-19. Nucleic acid was either cDNA or gDNA, and it came from T cells, B-cell-depleted T cells, or PBMCs.

V gave up 4 bases and J gave up 3 bases; unmatched junction bases: 7. This CDR3 spans 15 amino acids. Germline CDR1 and CDR2: SGHTS and YDEGEE. Sequencing was performed on peripheral blood. This TCR came from a man aged 18 to 30 with COVID-19, enrolled during active disease. This chain uses TRBV5-8 with TRBJ1-5; 7 bases are a match to TRBD1. CDR3: CASSQGQSFNQPQHF. The CDR3 DNA follows: TGTGCCAGCAGCCAGGGACAGAGTTTCAATCAGCCCCAGCATTTT.